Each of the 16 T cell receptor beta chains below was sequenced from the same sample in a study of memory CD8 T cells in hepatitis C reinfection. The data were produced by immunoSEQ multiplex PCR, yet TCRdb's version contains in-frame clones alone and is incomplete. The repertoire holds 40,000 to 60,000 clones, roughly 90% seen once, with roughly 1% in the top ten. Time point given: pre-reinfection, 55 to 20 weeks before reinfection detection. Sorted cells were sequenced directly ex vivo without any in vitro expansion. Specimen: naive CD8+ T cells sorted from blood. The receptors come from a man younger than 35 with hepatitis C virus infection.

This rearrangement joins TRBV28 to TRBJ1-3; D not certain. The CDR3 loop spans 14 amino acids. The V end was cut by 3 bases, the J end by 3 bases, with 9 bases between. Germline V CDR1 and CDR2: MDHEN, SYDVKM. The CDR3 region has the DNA TGTGCCAGCAGTTTCGAGGGCGGTGGAAACACCATATATTTT. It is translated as CASSFEGGGNTIYF.

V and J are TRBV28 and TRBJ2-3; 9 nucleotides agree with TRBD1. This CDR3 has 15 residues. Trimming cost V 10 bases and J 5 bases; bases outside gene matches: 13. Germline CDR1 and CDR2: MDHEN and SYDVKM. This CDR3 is CATLQGANRGDTQYF. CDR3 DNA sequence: TGTGCCACCTTACAGGGGGCGAATCGGGGAGATACGCAGTATTTT. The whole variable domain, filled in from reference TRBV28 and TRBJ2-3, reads DVKVTQSSRYLVKRTGEKVFLECVQDMDHENMFWYRQDPGLGLRLIYFSYDVKMKEKGDIPEGYSVSREKKERFSLILESASTNQTSMYLCATLQGANRGDTQYFGPGTRLTVL.

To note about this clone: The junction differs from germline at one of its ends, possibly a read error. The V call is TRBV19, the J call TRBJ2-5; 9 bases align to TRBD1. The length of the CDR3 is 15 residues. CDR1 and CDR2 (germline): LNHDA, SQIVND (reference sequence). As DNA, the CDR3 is TGTGCCAGTAGTACCCCACAGGGGGCCGTAGAGGCCCAGTACTTC. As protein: CASSTPQGAVEAQYF.

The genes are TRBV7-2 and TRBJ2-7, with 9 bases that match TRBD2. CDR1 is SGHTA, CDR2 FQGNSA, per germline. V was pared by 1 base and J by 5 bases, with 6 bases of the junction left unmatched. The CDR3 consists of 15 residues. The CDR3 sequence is CASSLVLAGQDEQYF. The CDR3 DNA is TGTGCCAGCAGCTTAGTACTAGCGGGCCAAGACGAGCAGTACTTC.

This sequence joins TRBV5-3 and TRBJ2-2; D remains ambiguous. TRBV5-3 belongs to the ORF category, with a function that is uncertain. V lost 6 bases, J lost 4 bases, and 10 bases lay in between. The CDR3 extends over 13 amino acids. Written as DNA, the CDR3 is TGTGCCAGAATTGAACAGCTCACCGGGGAGCTGTTTTTT. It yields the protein CARIEQLTGELFF.

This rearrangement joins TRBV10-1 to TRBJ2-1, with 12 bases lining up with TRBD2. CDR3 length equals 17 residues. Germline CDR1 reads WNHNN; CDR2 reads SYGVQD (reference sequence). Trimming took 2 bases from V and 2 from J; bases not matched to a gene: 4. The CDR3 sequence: CASSEERLAGAYNEQFF. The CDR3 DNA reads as TGCGCCAGCAGTGAGGAAAGACTAGCGGGAGCCTACAATGAGCAGTTCTTC.

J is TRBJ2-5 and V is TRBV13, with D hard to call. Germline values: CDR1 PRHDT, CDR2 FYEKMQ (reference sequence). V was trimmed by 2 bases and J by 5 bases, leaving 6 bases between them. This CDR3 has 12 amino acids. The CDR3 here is CASSLRSETQYF. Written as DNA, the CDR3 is TGTGCCAGCAGCTTACGTTCTGAGACCCAGTACTTC.

The CDR3 loop reads CASSRGNEQYF. CDR3 DNA: TGTGCCAGTTCGAGAGGGAACGAGCAGTACTTC. The chain recombines TRBV28 with TRBJ2-7, with D tentatively TRBD2 (5 bases). CDR3 length equals 11 residues. Germline loops: CDR1 MDHEN, CDR2 SYDVKM. The V end lost 9 bases, the J end lost 5 bases, and 11 bases lay between the germline ends.

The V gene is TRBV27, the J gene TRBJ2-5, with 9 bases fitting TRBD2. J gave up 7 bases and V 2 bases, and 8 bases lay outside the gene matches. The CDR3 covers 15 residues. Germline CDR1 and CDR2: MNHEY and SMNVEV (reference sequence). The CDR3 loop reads CASSLTSGGRGTQYF. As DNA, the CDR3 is TGTGCCAGCAGTTTAACGAGCGGGGGGAGGGGGACCCAGTACTTC.

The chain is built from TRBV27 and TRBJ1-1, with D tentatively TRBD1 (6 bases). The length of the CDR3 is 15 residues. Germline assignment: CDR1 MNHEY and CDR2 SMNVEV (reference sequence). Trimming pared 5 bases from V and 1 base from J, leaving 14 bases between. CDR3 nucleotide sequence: TGTGCCAGCAGTCCCTCGAGGGGGGGGAACACTGAAGCTTTCTTT. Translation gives CASSPSRGGNTEAFF.

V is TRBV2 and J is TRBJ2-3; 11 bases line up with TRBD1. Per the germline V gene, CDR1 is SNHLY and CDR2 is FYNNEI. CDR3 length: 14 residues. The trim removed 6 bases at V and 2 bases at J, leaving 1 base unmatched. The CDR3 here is CASSGQGATDTQYF. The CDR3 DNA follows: TGTGCCAGCAGCGGACAGGGGGCCACAGATACGCAGTATTTT.

CDR3 loop: CASSLGVLAGEIGEQFF. In DNA, the CDR3 is TGCGCCAGCAGCTTGGGGGTCCTAGCGGGAGAAATCGGTGAGCAGTTCTTC. The chain combines TRBV5-1 with TRBJ2-1, with 10 positions matching TRBD2. Germline CDR1 is SGHRS and CDR2 is YFSETQ. The CDR3 length is 17 residues. J gave up 9 bases and V 0 bases, and 12 bases lay outside the gene matches.

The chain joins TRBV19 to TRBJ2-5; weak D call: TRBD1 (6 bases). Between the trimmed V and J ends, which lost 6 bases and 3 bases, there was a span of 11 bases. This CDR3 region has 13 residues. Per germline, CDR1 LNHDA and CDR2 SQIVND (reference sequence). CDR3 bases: TGTGCCAGTAGCGCACAGGGAGAAGAGACCCAGTACTTC. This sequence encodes CASSAQGEETQYF.

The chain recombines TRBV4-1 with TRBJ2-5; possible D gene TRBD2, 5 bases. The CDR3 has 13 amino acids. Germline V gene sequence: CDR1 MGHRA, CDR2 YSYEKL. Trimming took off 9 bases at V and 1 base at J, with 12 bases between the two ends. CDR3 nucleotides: TGCGCCAGTCGGCCTGAGGGCCAAGAGACCCAGTACTTC. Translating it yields CASRPEGQETQYF.

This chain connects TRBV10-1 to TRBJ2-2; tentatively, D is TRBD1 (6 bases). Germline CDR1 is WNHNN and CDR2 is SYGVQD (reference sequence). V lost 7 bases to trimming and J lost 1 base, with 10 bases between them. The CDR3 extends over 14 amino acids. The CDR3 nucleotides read TGCGCCAGCACTTCGGGACAGAACACCGGGGAGCTGTTTTTT. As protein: CASTSGQNTGELFF.

CDR3 bases: TGTGCCACAATCCGGGACCGGGGGGAGGCTAGCGGGAGTTTTACTTCCTACGAGCAGTACTTC. It encodes CATIRDRGEASGSFTSYEQYF. This chain joins TRBV2 and TRBJ2-7; 10 nucleotides match TRBD2. Germline V gene data show CDR1 as SNHLY and CDR2 as FYNNEI. The CDR3 is made up of 21 amino acids. Trimming cost V 10 bases and J 1 base; bases outside gene matches: 28.